Following are 13 T cell receptor beta chains from one sample sequenced in a study of Ad26.COV2.S vaccination and SARS-CoV-2 variants. This table comes from immunoSEQ multiplex PCR, and its TCRdb copy is limited to in-frame clones, with some not included. The sample contains nearly 400,000 clones, around 89% of which appear only once. Documented treatment: 15 to 20 received Ad26.COV2.S at low or high dose, single or two shots; 5 received placebo; per-sample allocation not given. Each sample was drawn 63 days after the first injection (of vaccine or placebo). The sequencing used peripheral blood, collected in a trial of Ad26.COV2.S vaccine versus placebo. These receptors came from a person aged 18-65 years who received the Ad26.COV2.S COVID-19 vaccine or a placebo.

There are a few counts of this clone. The rearrangement joins TRBV30 to TRBJ1-6; a weak D match, TRBD1 (5 bases). The CDR3 covers 13 residues. V lost 2 bases, J lost 6 bases, and 8 bases lay in between. Germline-derived CDR1 and CDR2 are GTSNPN and SVGIG (reference sequence). CDR3 loop: CAWSWGSNSPLHF. In DNA form, the CDR3 reads TGTGCCTGGAGTTGGGGGTCTAATTCACCCCTCCACTTT. The variable domain in full, with the rest retrieved from reference TRBV30 and TRBJ1-6, is SQTIHQWPATLVQPVGSPLSLECTVEGTSNPNLYWYRQAAGRGLQLLFYSVGIGQISSEVPQNLSASRPQDRQFILSSKKLLLSDSGFYLCAWSWGSNSPLHFGNGTRLTVT.

The DNA of the CDR3 is TGTGCCAGCAGCTTAGCGCTCTTAACAGATACGCAGTATTTT. Translating gives CASSLALLTDTQYF. The chain has TRBV7-9 and TRBJ2-3; D is unclear. The CDR3 is 14 residues long. The V end was cut by 0 bases, the J end by 3 bases, with 7 bases between. Germline loops: CDR1 SEHNR, CDR2 FQNEAQ (reference sequence). The full variable domain, in which reference TRBV7-9 and TRBJ2-3 provide the parts outside the CDR3, is DTGVSQNPRHKITKRGQNVTFRCDPISEHNRLYWYRQTLGQGPEFLTYFQNEAQLEKSRLLSDRFSAERPKGSFSTLEIQRTEQGDSAMYLCASSLALLTDTQYFGPGTRLTVL.

The chain uses TRBV6-2 or TRBV6-3 and TRBJ2-1, with 9 bases matching TRBD2. CDR3 size: 16 residues. Trimming took 6 bases from V and 5 from J; bases not matched to a gene: 11. Germline CDR1 and CDR2: MNHEY and SVGEGT. In nucleotides, the CDR3 is TGTGCCAGCAGCCCTCTAGCGGGACCGGGGGACAATGAGCAGTTCTTC. This codes for CASSPLAGPGDNEQFF.

This clone has only one observation. The rearrangement links TRBV10-3 to TRBJ2-3; D is unclear. CDR1 is ENHRY, CDR2 SYGVKD, per germline. Trimming removed 2 bases at V and 6 bases at J, with 12 bases between. This CDR3 contains 14 residues. This CDR3 reads CAISETPMGDTQYF. CDR3 DNA: TGTGCCATCAGTGAGACACCAATGGGGGATACGCAGTATTTT.

The chain combines TRBV5-1 with TRBJ2-1, with no clear D. Trimming stripped 4 bases from V and 6 bases from J, with 5 bases between. This CDR3 has 11 residues. The V gene's germline CDR1 is SGHRS and CDR2 YFSETQ. The DNA for the CDR3 is TGCGCCAGCAGCCGAGTCAATGAGCAGTTCTTC. It codes for CASSRVNEQFF.

The rearrangement uses TRBV18 and TRBJ2-7; D is perhaps TRBD1 or TRBD2 (7 bases each). CDR1 KGHSH and CDR2 LQKENI come from the germline V gene. This CDR3 is 15 amino acids long. Trimming pared 0 bases from V and 6 bases from J, leaving 15 bases between. CDR3 sequence reads: CASSPPGGGGGEQYF. The CDR3 coding sequence is TGTGCCAGCTCACCACCGGGAGGGGGCGGAGGCGAGCAGTACTTC.

This chain links TRBV19 with TRBJ1-5; 9 bases agree with TRBD1. Germline trimming cut 3 bases from V and 2 bases from J; bases unmatched to any gene: 2. The length of the CDR3 is 15 residues. From germline, CDR1 is LNHDA and CDR2 SQIVND (reference sequence). Here the CDR3 DNA reads TGTGCCAGTAGTATGGGACAGGGAGGCAATCAGCCCCAGCATTTT. Protein sequence: CASSMGQGGNQPQHF.

The chain combines TRBV4-1 with TRBJ1-5; a weak D match, TRBD1 (5 bases). Per germline, CDR1 MGHRA and CDR2 YSYEKL. The CDR3 is made up of 14 amino acids. V dropped 4 bases and J dropped 6 bases, with 13 bases sitting between them. The CDR3 here is CASSPKEGTQPQHF. The CDR3 region has the DNA TGCGCCAGCAGCCCAAAGGAGGGGACTCAGCCCCAGCATTTT.

V is TRBV5-1 and J is TRBJ2-7; D may correspond to TRBD1 or TRBD2 (5 bases each). The CDR3 extends over 13 amino acids. The germline V gene encodes CDR1 SGHRS and CDR2 YFSETQ. Trimming took off 0 bases at V and 5 bases at J, with 9 bases between the two ends. CDR3 loop: CASSLAGAHEQYF. CDR3 nucleotides: TGCGCCAGCAGCTTGGCCGGGGCCCACGAGCAGTACTTC.

The gene calls are TRBV7-6 and TRBJ2-7; D uncertain. CDR1 is SGHVS, CDR2 FNYEAQ, per germline. The CDR3 is 12 residues long. The V gene lost 4 bases and the J gene lost 4 bases, with 8 bases spanning the gap. DNA for the CDR3: TGTGCCAGCAGCTCCCAAGTGTACGAGCAGTACTTC. It encodes CASSSQVYEQYF.

This clone came up once. The chain has TRBV2 and TRBJ2-3, with 13 bases aligning to TRBD2. The germline V gene encodes CDR1 SNHLY and CDR2 FYNNEI. Germline trimming cut 4 bases from V and 6 bases from J; bases unmatched to any gene: 7. The CDR3 runs to 16 residues. CDR3 DNA: TGTGCCAGCAGTGCAAGGACTAGCGGGAGTCGGGATACGCAGTATTTT. Protein: CASSARTSGSRDTQYF.

The rearrangement links TRBV7-9 to TRBJ2-5, with 7 bases aligning to TRBD2. Trimming took 3 bases from V and 4 from J; bases not matched to a gene: 5. Germline lookup yields CDR1 SEHNR and CDR2 FQNEAQ (reference sequence). The CDR3 has 14 residues. CDR3 nucleotide sequence: TGTGCCAGCAGCTTTCCGGGAGGCTCAGAGACCCAGTACTTC. As protein: CASSFPGGSETQYF.

This clone was counted a few times. This chain links TRBV7-9 with TRBJ2-7; TRBD2 aligns across 16 bases. Trimming at V came to 5 bases and at J to 5 bases, leaving 9 bases not matched to a gene. This CDR3 comprises 17 residues. The germline V gene has CDR1 SEHNR and CDR2 FQNEAQ (reference sequence). CDR3 nucleotides: TGTGCCAGCAGCCCGGGGACTAGCGGGAGGGCCAGCGACGAGCAGTACTTC. This encodes CASSPGTSGRASDEQYF.